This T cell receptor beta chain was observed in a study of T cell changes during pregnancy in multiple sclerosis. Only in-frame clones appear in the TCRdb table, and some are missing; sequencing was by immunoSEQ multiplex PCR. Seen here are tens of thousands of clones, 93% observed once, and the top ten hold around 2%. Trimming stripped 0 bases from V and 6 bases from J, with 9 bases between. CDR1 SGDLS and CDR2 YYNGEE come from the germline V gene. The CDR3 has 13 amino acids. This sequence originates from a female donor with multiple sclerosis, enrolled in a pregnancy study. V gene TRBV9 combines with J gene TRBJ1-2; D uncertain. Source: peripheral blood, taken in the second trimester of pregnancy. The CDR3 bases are TGTGCCAGCAGCGTAGGTCGAATAGATGGCTACACCTTC. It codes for CASSVGRIDGYTF. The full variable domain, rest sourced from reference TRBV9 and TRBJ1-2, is DSGVTQTPKHLITATGQRVTLRCSPRSGDLSVYWYQQSLDQGLQFLIQYYNGEERAKGNILERFSAQQFPDLHSELNLSSLELGDSALYFCASSVGRIDGYTFGSGTRLTVV.